What follows are 27 T cell receptor beta chains derived from one specimen sequenced in a study of Graves' ophthalmopathy and Graves' hyperthyroidism. Amplified material comprised TCR beta CDR3 regions derived from RNA transcripts. An opening RT-PCR round employed HTBI primers and preceded a second-round multiplex PCR. MiXCR, applied by TCRdb to the multiplex PCR reads, yields one record per CDR3 protein. The table lists a few hundred thousand distinct CDR3 sequences, 15% of them singletons, with 7% in the top ten. Sequencing was done on a sample of peripheral blood. Source of these receptors: a woman between 18 and 30 years old with stable Graves' hyperthyroidism.

This clonotype was counted ten times or more. The chain employs TRBV11-2 and TRBJ1-6; D remains unclear. Germline V gene sequence: CDR1 SGHAT, CDR2 FQNNGV. The CDR3 is 15 residues long. Trimming stripped 3 bases from V and 2 bases from J, with 8 bases between. CDR3 bases: TGTGCCAGCAGCTTGACGCAGGCCTATAATTCACCCCTCCACTTT. It encodes CASSLTQAYNSPLHF.

This chain connects TRBV19 to TRBJ2-7; 8 positions agree with TRBD1. The J segment lost 1 base and the V segment lost 3 bases, leaving 5 bases of the junction unmatched. CDR3 length: 15 amino acids. Germline V gene sequence: CDR1 LNHDA, CDR2 SQIVND (reference sequence). DNA for the CDR3: TGTGCCAGTAGTATGCGACAGGGGAATTCCTACGAGCAGTACTTC. It codes for CASSMRQGNSYEQYF.

At least ten counts were recorded for this clonotype. The V and J genes are TRBV20-1 and TRBJ1-2; tentatively, D is TRBD1 (5 bases). V lost 2 bases and J lost 2, with 33 bases in between. In germline, CDR1 is DFQATT, CDR2 SNEGSKA (reference sequence). This CDR3 contains 21 residues. CDR3 in DNA: TGCAGTGCTAGAAGTTTGTTCGGGACTCCAGACTCGACCCCCAAGAACTATGGCTACACCTTC. Translation: CSARSLFGTPDSTPKNYGYTF.

The CDR3: CASLIGPPLHF. The CDR3 DNA sequence: TGTGCCAGCCTTATAGGGCCACCCCTCCACTTT. V and J are TRBV2 and TRBJ1-6; D is unresolved. The length of the CDR3 is 11 residues. The germline V gene has CDR1 SNHLY and CDR2 FYNNEI. Between the trimmed V and J ends, which lost 8 bases and 11 bases, there was a span of 10 bases.

This clonotype was seen at least ten times. The chain recombines TRBV6-5 with TRBJ1-1; D uncertain. The CDR3 is made up of 15 amino acids. Germline V gene lookup returns CDR1 MNHEY and CDR2 SVGAGI. V lost 2 bases to trimming and J lost 4 bases, with 14 bases between them. CDR3 region: CASSYQLSWGTEAFF. The CDR3, as DNA: TGTGCCAGCAGTTACCAGCTTAGCTGGGGCACTGAAGCTTTCTTT.

The chain combines TRBV19 with TRBJ1-1; 8 bases map to TRBD1. V trimming: 5 bases; J trimming: 11 bases; junction bases outside the gene matches: 10. This CDR3 contains 13 residues. Germline CDR1 and CDR2: LNHDA and SQIVND (reference sequence). The CDR3 is CASSRDRQGNAFF. CDR3 in DNA: TGTGCCAGTAGTCGAGATCGACAGGGGAACGCTTTCTTT. Full variable domain (rest looked up from reference TRBV19 and TRBJ1-1): DGGITQSPKYLFRKEGQNVTLSCEQNLNHDAMYWYRQDPGQGLRLIYYSQIVNDFQKGDIAEGYSVSREKKESFPLTVTSAQKNPTAFYLCASSRDRQGNAFFGQGTRLTVV.

This clonotype was seen only a few times. The chain employs TRBV7-8 and TRBJ2-2; unclear D gene. CDR3 size: 13 residues. The V and J ends lost 4 bases and 1 base respectively, with 4 bases between them. Germline V gene sequence: CDR1 SGHVS, CDR2 FQNEAQ. In DNA form, the CDR3 reads TGTGCCAGCAGCTGGGAGAACACCGGGGAGCTGTTTTTT. Amino acids: CASSWENTGELFF.

This clonotype has at least ten counts. The rearrangement uses TRBV27 and TRBJ1-2, with a tentative D call TRBD1 (6 bases). Trimming took 6 bases from V and 4 from J, leaving 15 bases between them. Germline values: CDR1 MNHEY, CDR2 SMNVEV (reference sequence). CDR3 length: 14 amino acids. The CDR3 sequence is CASRDLRGIYGYTF. The CDR3 DNA is TGTGCCAGCAGGGACCTCAGGGGTATCTATGGCTACACCTTC.

There are many counts of this clonotype. This chain links TRBV19 with TRBJ1-3; no clear D. CDR3 length: 14 amino acids. Germline V CDR1 and CDR2: LNHDA, SQIVND (reference sequence). V dropped 3 bases and J dropped 4 bases, with 10 bases sitting between them. The CDR3: CASSIWDSGNTIYF. CDR3 DNA: TGTGCCAGTAGTATTTGGGATTCAGGAAACACCATATATTTT. The variable domain in full, completed from reference TRBV19 and TRBJ1-3, reads DGGITQSPKYLFRKEGQNVTLSCEQNLNHDAMYWYRQDPGQGLRLIYYSQIVNDFQKGDIAEGYSVSREKKESFPLTVTSAQKNPTAFYLCASSIWDSGNTIYFGEGSWLTVV.

This clonotype came up many times. The V and J genes are TRBV11-2 and TRBJ1-2, with D possibly TRBD1 on 5 matching bases. The CDR3 runs to 16 residues. Between the trimmed V and J ends, which lost 5 bases and 1 base, there was a span of 17 bases. CDR1 is SGHAT and CDR2 is FQNNGV in the germline V gene. The chain's CDR3 is CASSLRQPTSNYGYTF. CDR3 DNA: TGTGCCAGCAGCCTCCGACAGCCTACTAGTAACTATGGCTACACCTTC.

The J gene is TRBJ1-1, the V gene TRBV12-3 or TRBV12-4, with a weak D call TRBD1 (5 bases). The CDR3 runs 16 residues. V was pared by 0 bases and J by 6 bases, with 17 bases between. This chain's CDR3 is CASSLASWGGGAEAFF. In DNA form, the CDR3 reads TGTGCCAGCAGTTTAGCCAGTTGGGGGGGAGGAGCTGAAGCTTTCTTT.

In regard to this clonotype: A clone one base away is much larger, so this may be a read error. The genes are TRBV5-1 and TRBJ2-7, with 10 bases that match TRBD1. Per the germline V gene, CDR1 is SGHRS and CDR2 is YFSETQ. This CDR3 has 15 residues. For the CDR3, the DNA is TGCGCCATCAGCTTGGGGACAGGGGTTCCCCACGAGCAGTACTTC. Its translation: CAISLGTGVPHEQYF.

This clonotype appeared many times. CDR3 sequence reads: CASSFGTGRNSPLHF. The CDR3 coding sequence is TGTGCCAGCAGCTTTGGGACAGGGCGAAATTCACCCCTCCACTTT. The J gene is TRBJ1-6, the V gene TRBV7-9, with 9 bases lining up with TRBD1. The CDR3 extends over 15 amino acids. J was trimmed by 7 bases and V by 3 bases; bases with no gene match: 4. The germline CDR1 and CDR2 sequences are SEHNR and FQNEAQ (reference sequence).

The V gene is TRBV20-1, the J gene TRBJ2-2, with 9 bases matching TRBD2. The germline CDR1 and CDR2 sequences are DFQATT and SNEGSKA (reference sequence). After removal of 6 bases from V and 7 bases from J, the junction contained 12 bases not matched to a gene. CDR3 length equals 15 residues. CDR3 sequence reads: CSAMNSGSIIGELFF. The CDR3, as DNA: TGCAGTGCCATGAATAGCGGGAGTATCATCGGGGAGCTGTTTTTT.

Concerning this clonotype: This sequence may be a read error, since a much larger clone differs from it by one base. The genes are TRBV29-1 and TRBJ2-2, with D maybe TRBD2 (6 bases). CDR1 and CDR2 from the germline V gene are SQVTM and ANQGSEA. There are 11 residues in the CDR3. The CDR3 protein is CSAAGTGELCF. DNA for the CDR3: TGCAGCGCAGCGGGCACCGGGGAGCTGTGTTTT.

The chain recombines TRBV6-5 with TRBJ2-7; D is tentatively TRBD1 or TRBD2 (7 bases each). CDR3 length: 16 residues. The V and J ends lost 2 bases and 2 bases respectively, with 16 bases between them. The V gene's germline CDR1 is MNHEY and CDR2 SVGAGI. The CDR3 is CASSYAQGGGTYEQYF. The CDR3 nucleotides are TGTGCCAGCAGTTACGCGCAGGGGGGGGGGACCTACGAGCAGTACTTC.

The sample holds many counts of this clonotype. The J gene is TRBJ1-1, the V gene TRBV5-1; TRBD1 agrees at 10 bases. The CDR3 covers 15 residues. The V gene end was trimmed by 0 bases and the J gene end by 4 bases; junction bases not matched to a gene: 3. Germline V gene lookup returns CDR1 SGHRS and CDR2 YFSETQ. The CDR3 bases are TGCGCCAGCAGCTTGGCTCGGACAGGGGGCACTGAAGCTTTCTTT. It yields the protein CASSLARTGGTEAFF.

This clonotype was recorded many times. The rearrangement joins TRBV2 to TRBJ2-5; 7 nucleotides align to TRBD1. With V trimmed by 5 bases and J by 5 bases, 5 bases remained unmatched. The CDR3 consists of 13 residues. Germline V CDR1 and CDR2: SNHLY, FYNNEI. The DNA for the CDR3 is TGTGCCAGCAGTAGGGACAGAAGGGAGACCCAGTACTTC. Its translation: CASSRDRRETQYF.

The chain couples TRBV6-1 to TRBJ2-4, with 8 bases identical to TRBD1. Unmatched junction bases numbered 5, after V lost 5 bases and J lost 5 bases. Germline CDR1 MNHNS, CDR2 SASEGT. The CDR3 contains 14 residues. The CDR3 sequence is CASSPWTGQNIQYF. The CDR3, as DNA: TGTGCCAGCAGTCCCTGGACAGGGCAAAACATTCAGTACTTC.

In this sample, this clonotype turned up many times. This chain joins TRBV6-4 and TRBJ2-6, with 12 nucleotides matching TRBD1. Per the germline V gene, CDR1 is MRHNA and CDR2 is SNTAGT. This CDR3 comprises 17 residues. Trimming removed 5 bases from V and 2 bases from J; junction bases left unmatched: 4. DNA for the CDR3: TGTGCCAGCAGTCACGGGACAGGGGGCGCTGGGGCCAACGTCCTGACTTTC. Residues: CASSHGTGGAGANVLTF.

This clonotype was detected many times. This chain joins TRBV4-2 and TRBJ1-1; 7 bases line up with TRBD1. Germline trimming cut 4 bases from V and 4 bases from J; bases unmatched to any gene: 12. Per the germline V gene, CDR1 is LGHNA and CDR2 is YNFKEQ. This CDR3 is built from 16 residues. CDR3 amino acids: CASSRRGLQGSTEAFF. CDR3 coding DNA: TGTGCCAGCAGCCGAAGGGGGTTACAGGGGTCCACTGAAGCTTTCTTT.

The sample holds many counts of this clonotype. The chain is built from TRBV6-2 or TRBV6-3 and TRBJ1-1; D possibly corresponds to TRBD1 (6 bases). The germline gives CDR1 MNHEY, CDR2 SVGEGT. V gave up 6 bases and J gave up 2 bases, with 7 bases separating them. This CDR3 region has 12 residues. In DNA, the CDR3 is TGTGCCAGCAGGGACAGTAACACTGAAGCTTTCTTT. Its translation is CASRDSNTEAFF.

In its sample, this clonotype was seen a few times. This rearrangement joins TRBV13 to TRBJ1-6, with D possibly matching TRBD1 (5 bases). V was clipped by 7 bases and J by 8 bases, with 18 bases between them. The CDR3 is made up of 15 amino acids. Germline assignment: CDR1 PRHDT and CDR2 FYEKMQ (reference sequence). The CDR3 nucleotides read TGTGCCAGCACCCTTAGGGGCTCCTTGGATTCACCCCTCCACTTT. Its protein is CASTLRGSLDSPLHF.

This clonotype was recorded a few times. V is TRBV15 and J is TRBJ1-5; D remains ambiguous. Germline CDR1 is LNHNV and CDR2 is YYDKDF (reference sequence). V dropped 4 bases and J dropped 8 bases, with 18 bases sitting between them. This CDR3 has 15 residues. The CDR3 DNA reads TGTGCCACCAGCACCCAGACTCACTCCGGAGAGCCCCAGCATTTT. Translating gives CATSTQTHSGEPQHF.

In its sample, this clonotype was seen many times. The rearrangement joins TRBV2 to TRBJ2-5, with D maybe TRBD2 (6 bases). The ends were cut back, 8 bases at V and 5 bases at J, with 12 bases in the middle. This CDR3 comprises 12 residues. CDR1 is SNHLY and CDR2 is FYNNEI in the germline V gene. This CDR3 reads CASGRRGETQYF. CDR3 coding DNA: TGTGCCAGCGGTCGGCGGGGTGAGACCCAGTACTTC.

The sample holds many counts of this clonotype. V and J are TRBV10-2 and TRBJ1-1, with TRBD1 matching over 10 bases. The J segment lost 6 bases and the V segment lost 10 bases, leaving 8 bases of the junction unmatched. Germline loops: CDR1 WSHSY, CDR2 SAAADI. The CDR3 runs 13 residues. The CDR3 protein is CATRDRGLAEAFF. CDR3 sequence (DNA): TGCGCCACTAGGGACAGGGGACTTGCTGAAGCTTTCTTT.

As concerns this clonotype: This may be a read error: a much more frequent sequence differs by one nucleotide. Since no conserved phenylalanine or tryptophan closes the CDR3, a read error is the likely cause. V usage is TRBV6-1 and J usage is TRBJ1-2, with D perhaps matching TRBD1 (6 bases). Germline CDR1 and CDR2: MNHNS and SASEGT. The V gene lost 4 bases and the J gene lost 5 bases, with 11 bases spanning the gap. This CDR3 has 13 residues. The DNA of the CDR3 is TGTGCCAGCAGTGCCCCAGGGGATTATGGCTACACCGTC. Its translation: CASSAPGDYGYTV.